Sequencing of this TCR beta chain was carried out in a study of blood T cell repertoires in COVID-19. In the study overall: The United States, Italy and Spain were the sources of the acute and convalescent COVID-19 samples. T cells, B-cell-depleted T cells, or PBMCs provided the cDNA or gDNA that served as material.

This CDR3 is 15 amino acids long. J gave up 5 bases and V 2 bases, and 5 bases lay outside the gene matches. Germline loops: CDR1 SGHNT, CDR2 YYREEE (reference sequence). As processed by the authors: The authors estimated nucleated cell counts from reference gene primer amplification. Only in-frame clones appear in the TCRdb table, and some are missing; sequencing was by immunoSEQ multiplex PCR. For V, J and clone size, that table is used; D and trimming come from the DNA. This table holds under 200,000 clones, approximately 84% found once. J is TRBJ2-2 and V is TRBV5-4; TRBD2 agrees at 8 bases. This TCR derives from a man aged 40-49 years who had recovered from COVID-19. The sequencing input was peripheral blood. The DNA for the CDR3 is TGTGCCAGCAGCTTACCGGGACTAGATACCGGGGAGCTGTTTTTT. This translates into CASSLPGLDTGELFF.